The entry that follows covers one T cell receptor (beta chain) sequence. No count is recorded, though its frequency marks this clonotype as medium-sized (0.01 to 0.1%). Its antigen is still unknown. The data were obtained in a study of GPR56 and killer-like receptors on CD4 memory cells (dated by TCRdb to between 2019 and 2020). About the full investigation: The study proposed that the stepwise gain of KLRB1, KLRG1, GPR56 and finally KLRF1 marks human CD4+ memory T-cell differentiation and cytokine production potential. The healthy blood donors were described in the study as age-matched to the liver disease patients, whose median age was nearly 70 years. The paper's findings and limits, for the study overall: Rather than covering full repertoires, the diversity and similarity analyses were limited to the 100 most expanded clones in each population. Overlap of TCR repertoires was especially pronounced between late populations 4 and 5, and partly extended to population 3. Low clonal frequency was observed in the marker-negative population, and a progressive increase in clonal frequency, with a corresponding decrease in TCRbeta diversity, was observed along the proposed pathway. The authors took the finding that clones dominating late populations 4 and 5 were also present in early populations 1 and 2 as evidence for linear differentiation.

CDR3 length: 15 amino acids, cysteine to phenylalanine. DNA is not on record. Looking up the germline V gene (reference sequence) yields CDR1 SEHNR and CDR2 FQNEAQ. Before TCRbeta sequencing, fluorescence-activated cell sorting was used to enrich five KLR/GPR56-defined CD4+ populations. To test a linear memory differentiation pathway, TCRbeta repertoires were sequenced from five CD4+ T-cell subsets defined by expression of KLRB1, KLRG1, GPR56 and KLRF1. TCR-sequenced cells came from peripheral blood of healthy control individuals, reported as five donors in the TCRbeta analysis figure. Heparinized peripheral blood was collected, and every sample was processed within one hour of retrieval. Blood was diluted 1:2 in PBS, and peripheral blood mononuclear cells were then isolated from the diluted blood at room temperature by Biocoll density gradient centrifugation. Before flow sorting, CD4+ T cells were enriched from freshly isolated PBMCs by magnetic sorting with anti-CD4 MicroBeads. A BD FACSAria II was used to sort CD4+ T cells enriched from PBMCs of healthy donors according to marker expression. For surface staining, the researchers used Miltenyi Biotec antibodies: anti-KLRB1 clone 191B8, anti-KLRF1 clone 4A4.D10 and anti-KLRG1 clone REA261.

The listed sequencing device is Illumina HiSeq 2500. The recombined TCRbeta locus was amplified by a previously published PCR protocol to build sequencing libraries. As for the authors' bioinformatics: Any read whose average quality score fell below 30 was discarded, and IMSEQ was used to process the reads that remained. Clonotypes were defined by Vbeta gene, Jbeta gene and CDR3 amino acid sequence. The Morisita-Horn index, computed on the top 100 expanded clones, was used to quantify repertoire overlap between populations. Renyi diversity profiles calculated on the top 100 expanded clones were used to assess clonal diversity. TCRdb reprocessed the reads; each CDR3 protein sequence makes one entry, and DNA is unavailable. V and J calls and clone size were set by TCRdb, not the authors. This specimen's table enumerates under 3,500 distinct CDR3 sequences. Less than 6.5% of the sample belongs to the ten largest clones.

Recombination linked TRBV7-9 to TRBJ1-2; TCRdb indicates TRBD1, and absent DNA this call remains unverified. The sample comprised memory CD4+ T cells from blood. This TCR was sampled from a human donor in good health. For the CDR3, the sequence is CASSLALRGDYGYTF.